A single sample gave rise to the 9 T cell receptor beta chains below, sequenced in a study of blood T cell repertoires in COVID-19. TCRdb's copy holds only in-frame clones and misses some; the assay was immunoSEQ multiplex PCR. The table includes 250,000 to 350,000 clones, 88% detected once. The sample was PBMCs or T cells enriched from blood (not recorded which). All receptors derive from a woman in her sixties in a cohort exposed to, infected with or recovered from COVID-19 (not recorded which).

The rearrangement joins TRBV5-1 to TRBJ2-1; 12 nucleotides match TRBD2. V lost 1 base, J lost 9 bases, and 5 bases stayed unmatched. This CDR3 has 15 residues. Per the germline V gene, CDR1 is SGHRS and CDR2 is YFSETQ. The CDR3 loop reads CASSLRLAGAGEQFF. The CDR3 nucleotides are TGCGCCAGCAGCTTGCGACTAGCGGGAGCTGGTGAGCAGTTCTTC.

The V and J genes are TRBV3-1 (or the pseudogene TRBV3-2) and TRBJ1-4; 9 bases are a match to TRBD1. Trimming took 1 base from V and 6 from J; bases not matched to a gene: 6. This CDR3 comprises 16 residues. In germline, CDR1 is LGHDT, CDR2 YNNKEL (reference sequence). CDR3 sequence reads: CASSQGLTGGYEKLFF. The CDR3 region has the DNA TGTGCCAGCAGCCAAGGTCTAACAGGGGGCTATGAAAAACTGTTTTTT.

V gene TRBV12-2 combines with J gene TRBJ2-7; TRBD2 is the table's D call and was not checked against the DNA. TRBV12-2 is designated a pseudogene. This CDR3 has 17 residues. Here the CDR3 reads CASRLEASGRILDEQYF. DNA for the CDR3: TGTGCAAGTCGCTTAGAGGCTAGCGGGAGGATCTTGGACGAGCAGTACTTC.

The V gene is TRBV19, the J gene TRBJ2-1, with 9 bases fitting TRBD2. Looked up from germline, CDR1 is LNHDA and CDR2 is SQIVND (reference sequence). Trimming removed 3 bases from V and 2 bases from J; junction bases left unmatched: 5. The CDR3 is 16 amino acids. CDR3 sequence (DNA): TGTGCCAGTAGTATCCGACTAGCGGCGCCCTACAATGAGCAGTTCTTC. It codes for CASSIRLAAPYNEQFF.

The rearrangement joins TRBV9 to TRBJ2-3; D gene ambiguous. V lost 2 bases, J lost 2 bases, and 6 bases lay in between. CDR3 length: 13 amino acids. Germline loops: CDR1 SGDLS, CDR2 YYNGEE. CDR3 sequence reads: CASSVGFTDTQYF. DNA of the CDR3: TGTGCCAGCAGCGTTGGCTTCACAGATACGCAGTATTTT. Full variable domain (outside the CDR3, taken from reference TRBV9 and TRBJ2-3): DSGVTQTPKHLITATGQRVTLRCSPRSGDLSVYWYQQSLDQGLQFLIQYYNGEERAKGNILERFSAQQFPDLHSELNLSSLELGDSALYFCASSVGFTDTQYFGPGTRLTVL.

The chain uses TRBV7-3 and TRBJ1-1, with D possibly being TRBD1 (5 bases). This CDR3 is built from 13 residues. Trimming shortened V by 5 bases and J by 3 bases, and 10 bases separated the two germline ends. Looked up from germline, CDR1 is SGHTA and CDR2 is FQGTGA. CDR3 region: CASSRGRDTEAFF. CDR3 DNA sequence: TGTGCCAGCAGCCGAGGCAGGGACACTGAAGCTTTCTTT.

This sequence joins TRBV28 and TRBJ1-6, with a possible D match to TRBD1 (5 bases). Trimming took 2 bases from V and 6 from J, leaving 8 bases between them. CDR1 and CDR2 from the germline V gene are MDHEN and SYDVKM. CDR3 length: 14 amino acids. The CDR3 nucleotides are TGTGCCAGCAGTTTAGGGGCGAGTAATTCACCCCTCCACTTT. It codes for CASSLGASNSPLHF.

V usage is TRBV28 and J usage is TRBJ2-2; 8 nucleotides match TRBD2. Germline V gives CDR1 MDHEN, CDR2 SYDVKM. This CDR3 is 16 amino acids long. V lost 2 bases, J lost 3 bases, and 5 bases stayed unmatched. The CDR3 reads CASSLSQRGYTGELFF. The CDR3 DNA follows: TGTGCCAGCAGTTTAAGCCAGCGGGGGTACACCGGGGAGCTGTTTTTT. The full variable domain, rest sourced from reference TRBV28 and TRBJ2-2, is DVKVTQSSRYLVKRTGEKVFLECVQDMDHENMFWYRQDPGLGLRLIYFSYDVKMKEKGDIPEGYSVSREKKERFSLILESASTNQTSMYLCASSLSQRGYTGELFFGEGSRLTVL.

The J gene is TRBJ1-4, the V gene TRBV4-1; the D gene is possibly TRBD1 (6 bases). Looked up from germline, CDR1 is MGHRA and CDR2 is YSYEKL. The CDR3 is 15 residues long. Trimming took 2 bases from V and 4 from J, leaving 11 bases between them. This chain's CDR3 is CASSQTGLFNEKLFF. The CDR3 DNA follows: TGCGCCAGCAGCCAAACAGGGTTGTTTAATGAAAAACTGTTTTTT.